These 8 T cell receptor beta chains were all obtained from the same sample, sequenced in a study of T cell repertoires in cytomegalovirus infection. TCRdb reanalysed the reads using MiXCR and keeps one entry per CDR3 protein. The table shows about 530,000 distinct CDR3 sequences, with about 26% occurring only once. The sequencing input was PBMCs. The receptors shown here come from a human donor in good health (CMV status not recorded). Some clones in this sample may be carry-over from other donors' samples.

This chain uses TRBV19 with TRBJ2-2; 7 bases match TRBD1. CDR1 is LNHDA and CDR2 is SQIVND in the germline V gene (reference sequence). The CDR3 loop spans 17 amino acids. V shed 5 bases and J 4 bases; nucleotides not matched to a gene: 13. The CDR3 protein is CASSPHPGTESTGELFF. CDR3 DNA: TGTGCCAGTAGTCCACACCCCGGGACAGAATCCACCGGGGAGCTGTTTTTT.

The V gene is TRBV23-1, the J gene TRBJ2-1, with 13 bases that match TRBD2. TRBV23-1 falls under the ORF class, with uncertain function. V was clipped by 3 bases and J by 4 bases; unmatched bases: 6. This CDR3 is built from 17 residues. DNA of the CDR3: TGCGCCAGCAGTCAGCCCGCACTAGCGGGAGGGTACAATGAGCAGTTCTTC. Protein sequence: CASSQPALAGGYNEQFF.

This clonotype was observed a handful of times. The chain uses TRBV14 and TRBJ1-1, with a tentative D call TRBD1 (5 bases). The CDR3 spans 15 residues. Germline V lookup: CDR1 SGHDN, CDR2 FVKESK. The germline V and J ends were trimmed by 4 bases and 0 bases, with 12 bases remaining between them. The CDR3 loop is CASSLGGPMNTEAFF. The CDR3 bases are TGTGCCAGCAGCCTCGGGGGTCCGATGAACACTGAAGCTTTCTTT.

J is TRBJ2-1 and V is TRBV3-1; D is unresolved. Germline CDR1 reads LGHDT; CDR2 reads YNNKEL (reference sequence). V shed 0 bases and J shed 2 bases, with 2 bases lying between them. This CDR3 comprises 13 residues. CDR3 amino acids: CASSQDPYNEQFF. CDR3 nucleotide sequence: TGTGCCAGCAGCCAAGATCCCTACAATGAGCAGTTCTTC.

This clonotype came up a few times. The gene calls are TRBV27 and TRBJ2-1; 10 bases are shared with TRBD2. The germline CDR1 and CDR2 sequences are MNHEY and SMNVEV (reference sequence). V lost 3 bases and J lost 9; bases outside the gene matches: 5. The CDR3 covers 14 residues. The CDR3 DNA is TGTGCCAGCAGTTTCGCTAGCGGGGGTACTGAGCAGTTCTTC. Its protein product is CASSFASGGTEQFF.

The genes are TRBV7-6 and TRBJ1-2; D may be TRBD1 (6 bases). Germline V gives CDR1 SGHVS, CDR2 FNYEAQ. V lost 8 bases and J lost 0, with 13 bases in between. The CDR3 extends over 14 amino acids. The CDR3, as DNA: TGTGCCAGCGGGGTAGGGGGGGCTAACTATGGCTACACCTTC. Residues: CASGVGGANYGYTF.

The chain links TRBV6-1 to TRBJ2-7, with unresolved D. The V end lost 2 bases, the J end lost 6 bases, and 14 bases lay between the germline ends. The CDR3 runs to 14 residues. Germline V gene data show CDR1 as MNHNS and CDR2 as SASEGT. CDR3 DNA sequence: TGTGCCAGCAGTGAAACGGCCGCTCGTGGCGAGCAGTACTTC. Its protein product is CASSETAARGEQYF.

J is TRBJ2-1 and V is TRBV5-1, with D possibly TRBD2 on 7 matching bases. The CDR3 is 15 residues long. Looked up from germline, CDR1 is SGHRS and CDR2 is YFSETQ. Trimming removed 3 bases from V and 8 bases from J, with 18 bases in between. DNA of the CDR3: TGCGCCAGCAGCTCGATAGGGGGGGGGGCGGATGAGCAGTTCTTC. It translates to CASSSIGGGADEQFF.